This T cell receptor (beta chain) was retrieved from a study of Tregs in tolerant kidney transplant recipients (dated by TCRdb to the late 2010s). About the full investigation: The transplants used related donors along with nonmyeloablative bone marrow transplantation, and in the human trials mixed chimerism was transient. The study applied TCRbeta sequencing to find donor-specific regulatory T cells before combined kidney and bone marrow transplantation and then followed those same cells after transplant. General conclusions and limits of the study: The study was limited by small patient numbers, and the findings need validation in larger populations and under other immunosuppression protocols. Expanding Tregs with activated donor B cells appeared to identify the most biologically relevant and donor-specific TCRbeta repertoire. Biological reproducibility was not directly addressed, though technical replication error appeared minimal. PCR primers changed over time for some patients, so nucleotide-level comparison across those patients' samples was not possible. In tolerant patients, the expansion of donor-specific Tregs was greater than global Treg expansion, suggesting that the expansion was antigen-driven rather than nonspecific.

Inclusive of the bounding cysteine and phenylalanine, the CDR3 is 12 residues long. Just the 36-base CDR3 DNA is kept, in frame starting at base 1. The trim is 2 bases for V and 9 bases for J, with a gap of 8 bases between the germline ends. The germline V gene encodes CDR1 SEHNR and CDR2 FQNEAQ (reference sequence). Reading the label with the study, this specimen's time point is: blood sample drawn before combined kidney and bone marrow transplant. Thawed PBMCs were FACS-sorted into unstimulated Tregs (CD4+CD25+CD127-), CD4+ non-Tregs (CD4+CD25-), CD4 cells and CD8 cells. The patients were several recipients of combined kidney and bone marrow transplants from the ITN036ST trial, and samples were available only from these trial subjects. Healthy control blood was processed by Ficoll density gradient to PBMCs and cryopreserved; patient PBMCs were collected before and after transplant. A remark on this clone: Its recognized antigen is unknown. Base qualities are not provided; no much larger clone lies one nucleotide away.

Genomic DNA was extracted from sorted cells with the QIAGEN DNeasy Blood and Tissue Kit for TCRbeta CDR3 sequencing. Through immunoSEQ, high-throughput TCRbeta CDR3 sequencing was done commercially, including PCR amplification with internal controls and bias correction. As for how the authors treated the data: A unique productive TCRbeta sequence was defined by the CDR3 nucleotide sequence when primers matched, and otherwise by the CDR3 amino acid sequence together with the Vbeta and Jbeta genes. Sorting error was corrected by removing sequences shared between sorted populations at a frequency ratio of 2:1 or less, and the remaining shared sequences were assigned to the higher population. Sequences were defined as donor-reactive when expanded at least 5-fold in CFSE-low cells versus unstimulated cells and present at a frequency of at least 0.01% in CFSE-low cells. Jensen-Shannon divergence, calculated on the top 100 TCRbeta sequences ranked by frequency, was used to quantify repertoire divergence. For any sample with multiple sequencing runs, sorting error was corrected in each run separately before the runs were pooled. TCRdb carries this immuneACCESS record with in-frame sequences only. Its versions omit some clonotypes, under half of them owing to an unresolved V gene in the studies checked, with the rest unexplained. V and J calls plus clone size are reproduced from that table; the DNA served to infer D and trimming. Here the sample has about 69,000 clones; about 89% occur a single time. The ten largest clones add up to around 0.42% of the sample.

The material was CD4+ T cells from blood, obtained before the transplant. This TCR was sampled from a human donor who received a combined kidney and bone marrow transplant. The rearranged segments are TRBV7-9 and TRBJ2-1; the D gene is not confidently resolved. The CDR3 protein is CASSLTLGEQFF. The nucleotides read TGTGCCAGCAGCTTAACTCTAGGTGAGCAGTTCTTC.